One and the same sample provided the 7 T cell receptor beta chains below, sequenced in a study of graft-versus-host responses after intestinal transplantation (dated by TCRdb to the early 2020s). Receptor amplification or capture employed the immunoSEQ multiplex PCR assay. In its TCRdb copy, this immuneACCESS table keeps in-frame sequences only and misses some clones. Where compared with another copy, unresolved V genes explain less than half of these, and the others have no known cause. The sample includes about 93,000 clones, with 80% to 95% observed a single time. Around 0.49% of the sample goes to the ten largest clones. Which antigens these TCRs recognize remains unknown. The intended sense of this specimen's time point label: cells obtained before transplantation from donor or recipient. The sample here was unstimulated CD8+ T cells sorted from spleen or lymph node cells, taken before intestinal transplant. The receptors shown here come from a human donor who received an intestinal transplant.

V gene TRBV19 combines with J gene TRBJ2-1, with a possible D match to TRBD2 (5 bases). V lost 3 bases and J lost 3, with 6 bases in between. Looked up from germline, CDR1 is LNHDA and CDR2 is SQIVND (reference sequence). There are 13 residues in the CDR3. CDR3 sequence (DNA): TGTGCCAGTAGTATCAGCGGCTACAATGAGCAGTTCTTC. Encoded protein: CASSISGYNEQFF. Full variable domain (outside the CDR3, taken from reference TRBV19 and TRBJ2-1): DGGITQSPKYLFRKEGQNVTLSCEQNLNHDAMYWYRQDPGQGLRLIYYSQIVNDFQKGDIAEGYSVSREKKESFPLTVTSAQKNPTAFYLCASSISGYNEQFFGPGTRLTVL.

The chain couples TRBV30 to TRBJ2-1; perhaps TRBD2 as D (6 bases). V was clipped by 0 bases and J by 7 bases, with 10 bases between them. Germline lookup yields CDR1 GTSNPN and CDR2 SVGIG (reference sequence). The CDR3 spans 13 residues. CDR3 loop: CAWSVDSGNEQFF. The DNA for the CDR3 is TGTGCCTGGAGTGTAGATAGCGGTAATGAGCAGTTCTTC.

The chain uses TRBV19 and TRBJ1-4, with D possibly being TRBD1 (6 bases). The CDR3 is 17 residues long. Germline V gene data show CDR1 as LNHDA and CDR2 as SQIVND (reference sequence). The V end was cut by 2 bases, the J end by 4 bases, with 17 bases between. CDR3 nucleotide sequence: TGTGCCAGTAGTATATCCGTCCCGGACAGCCTTAATGAAAAACTGTTTTTT. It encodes CASSISVPDSLNEKLFF.

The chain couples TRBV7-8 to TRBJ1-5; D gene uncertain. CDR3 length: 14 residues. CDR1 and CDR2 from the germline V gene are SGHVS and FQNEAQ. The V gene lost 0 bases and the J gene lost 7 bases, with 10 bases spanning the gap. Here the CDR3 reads CASSLAAGRQPQHF. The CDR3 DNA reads TGTGCCAGCAGCTTAGCGGCGGGAAGGCAGCCCCAGCATTTT.

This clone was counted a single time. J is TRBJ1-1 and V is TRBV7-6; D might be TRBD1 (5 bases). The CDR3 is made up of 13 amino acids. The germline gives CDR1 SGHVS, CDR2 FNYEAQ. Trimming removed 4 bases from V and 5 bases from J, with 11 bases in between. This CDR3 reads CASSWGGGTEAFF. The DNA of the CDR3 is TGTGCCAGCAGCTGGGGCGGAGGGACTGAAGCTTTCTTT.

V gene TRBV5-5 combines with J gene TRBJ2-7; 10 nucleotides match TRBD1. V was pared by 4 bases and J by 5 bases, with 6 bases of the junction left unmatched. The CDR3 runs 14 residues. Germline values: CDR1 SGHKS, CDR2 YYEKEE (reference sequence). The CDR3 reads CASSPGTGDHEQYF. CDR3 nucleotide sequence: TGTGCCAGCAGCCCGGGGACAGGGGACCACGAGCAGTACTTC.

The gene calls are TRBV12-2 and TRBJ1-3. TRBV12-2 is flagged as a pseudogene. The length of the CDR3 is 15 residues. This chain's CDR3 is CASRLRGLFGNTIYF. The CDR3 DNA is TGTGCAAGTCGCCTCCGCGGGCTATTTGGAAACACCATATATTTT.